A selection of T cell receptor beta chains follows, all from one sample in a study of blood T cell repertoires in COVID-19. The data were produced by immunoSEQ multiplex PCR, yet TCRdb's version contains in-frame clones alone and is incomplete. Altogether some 250,000 clones are present, 85% to 90% being singletons, with the ten largest covering over 7.5%. The sample comprised PBMCs or T cells enriched from blood (not recorded which). These receptors all come from a middle-aged man who had recovered from COVID-19. The conserved cysteine and the conserved F or W are not part of the CDR3 here. Clone size is stated in some rows and not others, as once, few, many or a class when expanded.

NA	TRBV15	TRBJ1-1	ATGQGTGREAF
NA	TRBV11-3	TRBJ1-4	ASSPKGWTNEKLF
NA	TRBV11-1	TRBJ2-7	ASSLGPGGSYEQY
NA	TRBV5-6	TRBJ2-5	ASSLSGVQETQY
few	TRBV14	TRBJ2-5	ASSQGQNIQETQY
NA	TRBV7-6	TRBJ2-1	ASSLVRGGPYNEQF
NA	TRBV9	TRBJ1-5	ASSLGTDSNQPQH
once	TRBV27	TRBJ2-3	ASSLYGSDTQY
NA	TRBV19	TRBJ2-5	ASSIGTSDQETQY
NA	TRBV4-2	TRBJ2-1	ASSPRPGQGSNEQF
NA	TRBV27	TRBJ2-7	ASRSAGTGNYEQY
NA	TRBV6-1	TRBJ1-3	ASSEVAGYSGNTIY
NA	TRBV12-3/TRBV12-4	TRBJ2-7	ASSPEHREQY
once	TRBV6-5	TRBJ2-2	ASRVAGAGSGELF
NA	TRBV4-1	TRBJ2-1	ASSQDPGQGANEQF
once	TRBV4-3	TRBJ1-1	ASSQTGLWDTEAF
NA	TRBV6-6	TRBJ1-2	ASTSGLNREGYT
NA	TRBV6-5	TRBJ2-1	ASSYSSFYNEQF
NA	TRBV5-5	TRBJ1-2	ASSREGSNYGYT
NA	TRBV4-1	TRBJ1-4	ASSQSNRVAARAGNEKLF